This T cell receptor beta chain is from a study of cytomegalovirus exposure and HLA in healthy donors. The PCR made use of 60 Vbeta and 13 Jbeta primers. The assay was immunoSEQ multiplex PCR, and TCRdb's table has in-frame clones only and misses some. The sample has 82,000 or so clones, around 74% seen once. J gave up 8 bases and V 6 bases, and 7 bases lay outside the gene matches. The CDR3 length is 13 residues. Germline V gives CDR1 SEHNR, CDR2 FQNEAQ (reference sequence). The chain links TRBV7-9 to TRBJ2-1; 7 bases align to TRBD2. The receptor's source is a woman aged 45-65 years in good health and CMV-seropositive. The sequenced material came from PBMCs. DNA of the CDR3: TGTGCCAGCAGTCTAGGGAGGGGAGATGAGCAGTTCTTC. Translating gives CASSLGRGDEQFF.